This T cell receptor (beta chain) emerged from a study of CD4 and CD8 cells across lung adenocarcinoma regions. TCRdb analysed the PCR reads with MiXCR anew, one entry per CDR3 protein. Of over 15,000 distinct CDR3 sequences in the sample, approximately 50% were seen once. Samples came from patients with localized non-small cell lung adenocarcinoma. In germline, CDR1 is LGHNA, CDR2 YNFKEQ. V was trimmed by 2 bases and J by 4 bases, leaving 6 bases between them. The CDR3 covers 13 residues. The table lists this clonotype with a few counts. V is TRBV4-2 and J is TRBJ2-1, with unresolved D. Material for sequencing was CD8+ T cells from the center of a lung tumor. The sequence came from a female donor with lung adenocarcinoma. The CD4 and CD8 labels of this study may be unreliable. The CDR3 is CASSQQSYNEQFF. The CDR3 nucleotides are TGTGCCAGCAGCCAACAGTCATACAATGAGCAGTTCTTC.